These 3 T cell receptor beta chains share one sample of origin, sequenced in a study of blood T cell repertoires in COVID-19. Some clones are missing from TCRdb's copy, which holds only in-frame ones; the method was immunoSEQ multiplex PCR. In the table there are under 150,000 clones, roughly nine tenths of which are singletons. What was sequenced was peripheral blood. Source of these receptors: a woman aged 55-69 years with active COVID-19.

The chain employs TRBV19 and TRBJ1-2; D not resolved. The CDR3 sequence is 13 residues long. The germline gives CDR1 LNHDA, CDR2 SQIVND (reference sequence). Trimming left V 9 bases short and J 2 bases short, with 13 bases between. The CDR3 region is CARAIPSNYGYTF. As DNA, the CDR3 is TGTGCCAGGGCCATACCATCCAACTATGGCTACACCTTC.

This chain's CDR3 is CASSSHGTSGPAKVYEQYF. The CDR3 DNA follows: TGTGCCAGCAGTTCCCACGGGACTAGCGGCCCCGCAAAGGTCTACGAGCAGTACTTC. The V call is TRBV6-2 or TRBV6-3, the J call TRBJ2-7, with 11 bases aligning to TRBD2. Germline V gene data show CDR1 as MNHEY and CDR2 as SVGEGT. This CDR3 is 19 amino acids long. The V and J ends lost 4 bases and 3 bases, in that order; junction bases with no gene match: 17.

This clone was picked up one time. The chain joins TRBV6-5 to TRBJ1-1; TRBD1 aligns across 7 bases. The V gene's germline CDR1 is MNHEY and CDR2 SVGAGI. The CDR3 has 15 residues. Germline trimming cut 5 bases from V and 2 bases from J; bases unmatched to any gene: 8. The CDR3 DNA is TGTGCCAGCAGTAGACAGGGACGAGGAAACACTGAAGCTTTCTTT. Amino acid sequence: CASSRQGRGNTEAFF.